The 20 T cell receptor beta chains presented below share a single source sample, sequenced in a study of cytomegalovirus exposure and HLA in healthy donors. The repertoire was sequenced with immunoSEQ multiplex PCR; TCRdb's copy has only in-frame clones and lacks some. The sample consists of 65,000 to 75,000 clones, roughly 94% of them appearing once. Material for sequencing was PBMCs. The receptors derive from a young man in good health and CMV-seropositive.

CDR3 coding DNA: TGTGCCAGCAGGAAAAGCGGTGAGCAGTTCTTC. It yields the protein CASRKSGEQFF. This chain uses TRBV6-5 with TRBJ2-1, with D perhaps TRBD2 (5 bases). This CDR3 region has 11 residues. V lost 6 bases and J 9 bases, leaving 9 bases between the germline ends. CDR1 and CDR2 from the germline V gene are MNHEY and SVGAGI.

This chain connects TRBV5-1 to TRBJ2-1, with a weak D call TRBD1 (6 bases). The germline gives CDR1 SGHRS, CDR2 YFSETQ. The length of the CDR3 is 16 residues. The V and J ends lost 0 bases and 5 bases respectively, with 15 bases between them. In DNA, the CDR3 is TGCGCCAGCAGCTTGGCCCCAGCGAAGGGGGACAATGAGCAGTTCTTC. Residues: CASSLAPAKGDNEQFF. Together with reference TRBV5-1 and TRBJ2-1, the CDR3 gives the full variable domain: KAGVTQTPRYLIKTRGQQVTLSCSPISGHRSVSWYQQTPGQGLQFLFEYFSETQRNKGNFPGRFSGRQFSNSRSEMNVSTLELGDSALYLCASSLAPAKGDNEQFFGPGTRLTVL.

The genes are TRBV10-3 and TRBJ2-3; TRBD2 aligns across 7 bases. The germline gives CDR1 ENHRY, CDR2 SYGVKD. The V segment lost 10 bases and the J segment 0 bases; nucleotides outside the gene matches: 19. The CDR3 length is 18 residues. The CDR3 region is CATSLLRREVSSTDTQYF. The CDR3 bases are TGTGCCACCAGCCTCCTAAGACGGGAGGTCTCTAGCACAGATACGCAGTATTTT.

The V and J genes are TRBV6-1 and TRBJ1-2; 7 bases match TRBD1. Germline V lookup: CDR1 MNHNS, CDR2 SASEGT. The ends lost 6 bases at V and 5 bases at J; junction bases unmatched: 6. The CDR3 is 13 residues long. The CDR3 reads CASRTGTGYGYTF. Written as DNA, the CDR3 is TGTGCCAGCAGGACAGGGACGGGGTATGGCTACACCTTC.

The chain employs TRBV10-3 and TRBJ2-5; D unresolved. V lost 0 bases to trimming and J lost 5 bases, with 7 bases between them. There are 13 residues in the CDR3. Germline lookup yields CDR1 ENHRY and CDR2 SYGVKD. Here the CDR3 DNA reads TGTGCCATCAGTGAGTCGAGCTCCGAGACCCAGTACTTC. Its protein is CAISESSSETQYF.

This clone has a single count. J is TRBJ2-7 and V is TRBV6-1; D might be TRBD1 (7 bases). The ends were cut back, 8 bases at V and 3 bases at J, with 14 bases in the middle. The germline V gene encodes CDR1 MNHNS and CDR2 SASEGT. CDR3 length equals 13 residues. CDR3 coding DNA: TGTGCCAGCGAAAACAGGGGAGGCTACGAGCAGTACTTC. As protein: CASENRGGYEQYF.

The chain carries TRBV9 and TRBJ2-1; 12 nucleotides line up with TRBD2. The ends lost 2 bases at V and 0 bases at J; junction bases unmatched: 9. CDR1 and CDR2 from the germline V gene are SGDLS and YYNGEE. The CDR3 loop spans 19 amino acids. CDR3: CASSVTPLAGGSSYNEQFF. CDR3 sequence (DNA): TGTGCCAGCAGCGTGACGCCCCTAGCGGGAGGGAGCTCCTACAATGAGCAGTTCTTC.

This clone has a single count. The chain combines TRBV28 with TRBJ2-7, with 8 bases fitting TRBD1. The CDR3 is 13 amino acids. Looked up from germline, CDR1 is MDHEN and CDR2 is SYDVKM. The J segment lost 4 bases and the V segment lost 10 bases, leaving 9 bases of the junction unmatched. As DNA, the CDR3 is TGTGCCACGGTGGGGACAGGAATTTACGAGCAGTACTTC. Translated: CATVGTGIYEQYF.

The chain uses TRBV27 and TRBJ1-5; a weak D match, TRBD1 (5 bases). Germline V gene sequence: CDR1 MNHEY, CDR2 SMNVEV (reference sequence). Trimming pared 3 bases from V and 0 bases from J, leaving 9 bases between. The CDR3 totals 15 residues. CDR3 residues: CASSFRGDSNQPQHF. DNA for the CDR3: TGTGCCAGCAGTTTTCGGGGGGATAGCAATCAGCCCCAGCATTTT.

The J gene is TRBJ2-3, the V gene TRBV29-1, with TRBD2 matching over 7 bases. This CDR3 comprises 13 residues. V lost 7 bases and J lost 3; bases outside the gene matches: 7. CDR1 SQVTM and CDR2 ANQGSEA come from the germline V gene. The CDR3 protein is CSGGGGGTDTQYF. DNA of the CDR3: TGCAGCGGGGGGGGAGGCGGAACAGATACGCAGTATTTT.

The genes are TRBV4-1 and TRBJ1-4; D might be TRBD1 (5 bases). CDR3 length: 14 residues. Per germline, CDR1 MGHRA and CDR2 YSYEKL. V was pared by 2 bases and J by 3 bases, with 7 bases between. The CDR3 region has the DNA TGCGCCAGCAGCCAATCGGGGGCTAATGAAAAACTGTTTTTT. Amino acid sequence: CASSQSGANEKLFF.

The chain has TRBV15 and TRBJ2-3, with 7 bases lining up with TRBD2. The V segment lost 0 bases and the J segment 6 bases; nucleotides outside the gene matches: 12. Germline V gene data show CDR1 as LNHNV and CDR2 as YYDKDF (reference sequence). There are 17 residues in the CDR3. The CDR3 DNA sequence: TGTGCCACCAGCAGAGATTGGGGAGCGGGGAAGGGGGATACGCAGTATTTT. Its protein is CATSRDWGAGKGDTQYF.

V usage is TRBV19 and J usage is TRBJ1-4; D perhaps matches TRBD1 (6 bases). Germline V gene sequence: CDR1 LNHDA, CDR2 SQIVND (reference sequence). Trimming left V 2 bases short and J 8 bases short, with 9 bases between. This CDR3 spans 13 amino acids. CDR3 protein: CASSISGDEKLFF. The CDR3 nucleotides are TGTGCCAGTAGTATATCAGGGGACGAAAAACTGTTTTTT.

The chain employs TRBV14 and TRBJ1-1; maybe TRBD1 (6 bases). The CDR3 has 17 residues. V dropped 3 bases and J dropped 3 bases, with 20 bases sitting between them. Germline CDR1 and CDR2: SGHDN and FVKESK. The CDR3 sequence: CASSQVVGGAEDTEAFF. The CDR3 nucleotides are TGTGCCAGCAGCCAGGTGGTCGGGGGGGCAGAAGACACTGAAGCTTTCTTT.

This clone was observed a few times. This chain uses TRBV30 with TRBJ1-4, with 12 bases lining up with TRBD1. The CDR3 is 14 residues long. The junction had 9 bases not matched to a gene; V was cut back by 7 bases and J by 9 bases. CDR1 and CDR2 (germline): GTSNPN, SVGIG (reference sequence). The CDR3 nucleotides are TGTGCCTTCTCGCAGGGACAGGGGGCGAAAAAACTGTTTTTT. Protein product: CAFSQGQGAKKLFF.

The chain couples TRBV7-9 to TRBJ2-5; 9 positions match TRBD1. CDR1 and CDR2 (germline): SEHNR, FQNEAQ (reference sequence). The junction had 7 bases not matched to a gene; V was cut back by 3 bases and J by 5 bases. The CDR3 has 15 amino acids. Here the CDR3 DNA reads TGTGCCAGCAGCTTGTGGGACAGGGTTGAGGAGACCCAGTACTTC. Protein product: CASSLWDRVEETQYF.

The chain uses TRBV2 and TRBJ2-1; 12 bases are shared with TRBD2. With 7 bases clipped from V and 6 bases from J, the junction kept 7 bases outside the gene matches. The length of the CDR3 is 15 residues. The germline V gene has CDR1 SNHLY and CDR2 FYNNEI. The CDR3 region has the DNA TGTGCCAGCACCAGACTAGCGGGAGTCAGCAATGAGCAGTTCTTC. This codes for CASTRLAGVSNEQFF.

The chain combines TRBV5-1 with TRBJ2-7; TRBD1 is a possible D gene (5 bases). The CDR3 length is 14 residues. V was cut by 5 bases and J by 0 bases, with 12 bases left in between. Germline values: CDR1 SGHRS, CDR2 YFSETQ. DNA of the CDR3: TGCGCCAGCAGGGACGTCAGGGACTCCTACGAGCAGTACTTC. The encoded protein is CASRDVRDSYEQYF.

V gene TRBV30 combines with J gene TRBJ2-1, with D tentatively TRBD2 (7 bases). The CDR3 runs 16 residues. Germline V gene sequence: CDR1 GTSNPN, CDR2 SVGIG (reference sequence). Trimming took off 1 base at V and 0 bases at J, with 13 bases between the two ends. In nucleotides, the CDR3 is TGTGCCTGGAGTGGGCGGGGGCGGAGCTCCTACAATGAGCAGTTCTTC. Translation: CAWSGRGRSSYNEQFF.

The CDR3 coding sequence is TGTGCCAGCAGTTTCAGGGGCCCCACACGCCAAGAGACCCAGTACTTC. Protein product: CASSFRGPTRQETQYF. The V call is TRBV6-6, the J call TRBJ2-5, with a tentative D call TRBD1 (6 bases). Germline V lookup: CDR1 MNHNY, CDR2 SVGAGI (reference sequence). Deletions cut 4 bases from V and 1 base from J, with 16 bases between. CDR3 length equals 16 residues.